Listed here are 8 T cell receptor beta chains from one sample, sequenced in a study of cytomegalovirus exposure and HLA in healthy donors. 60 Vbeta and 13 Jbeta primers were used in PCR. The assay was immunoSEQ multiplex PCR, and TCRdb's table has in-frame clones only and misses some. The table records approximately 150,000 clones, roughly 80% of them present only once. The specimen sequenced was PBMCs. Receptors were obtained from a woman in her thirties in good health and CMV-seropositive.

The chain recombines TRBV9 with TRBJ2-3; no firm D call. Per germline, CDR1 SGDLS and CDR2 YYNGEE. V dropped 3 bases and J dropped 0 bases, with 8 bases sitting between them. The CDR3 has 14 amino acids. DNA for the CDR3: TGTGCCAGCAGCGAGGTCGGGAGCACAGATACGCAGTATTTT. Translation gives CASSEVGSTDTQYF.

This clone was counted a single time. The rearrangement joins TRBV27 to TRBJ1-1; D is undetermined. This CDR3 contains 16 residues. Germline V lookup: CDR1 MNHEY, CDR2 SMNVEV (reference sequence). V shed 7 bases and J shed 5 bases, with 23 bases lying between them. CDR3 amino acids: CASTDEGGVSDTEAFF. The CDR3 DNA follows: TGTGCCAGCACTGACGAGGGCGGGGTATCTGATACTGAAGCTTTCTTT.

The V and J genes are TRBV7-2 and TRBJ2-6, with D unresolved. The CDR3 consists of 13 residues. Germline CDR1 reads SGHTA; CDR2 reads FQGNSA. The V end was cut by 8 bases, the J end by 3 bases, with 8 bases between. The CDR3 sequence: CASDSVGANVLTF. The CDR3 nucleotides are TGTGCCAGCGACTCAGTTGGGGCCAACGTCCTGACTTTC.

CDR3 bases: TGTGCCAGCAGCTTCTTAGACAGGTCCAACTATGGCTACACCTTC. It translates to CASSFLDRSNYGYTF. The chain couples TRBV5-6 to TRBJ1-2, with D perhaps matching TRBD1 (6 bases). The CDR3 covers 15 residues. V dropped 2 bases and J dropped 2 bases, with 13 bases sitting between them. Germline-derived CDR1 and CDR2 are SGHDT and YYEEEE.

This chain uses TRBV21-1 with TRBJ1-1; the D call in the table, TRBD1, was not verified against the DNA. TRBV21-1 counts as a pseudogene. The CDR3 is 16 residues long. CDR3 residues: CASSKKDSANNTEAFF. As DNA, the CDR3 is TGTGCCAGCAGCAAAAAGGACAGCGCAAACAACACTGAAGCTTTCTTT.

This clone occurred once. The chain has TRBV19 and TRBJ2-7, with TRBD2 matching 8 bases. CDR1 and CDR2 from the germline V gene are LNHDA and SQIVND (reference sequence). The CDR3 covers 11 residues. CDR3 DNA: TGTGCAAGCGGGGGTGACTACGAGCAGTACTTC. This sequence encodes CASGGDYEQYF.

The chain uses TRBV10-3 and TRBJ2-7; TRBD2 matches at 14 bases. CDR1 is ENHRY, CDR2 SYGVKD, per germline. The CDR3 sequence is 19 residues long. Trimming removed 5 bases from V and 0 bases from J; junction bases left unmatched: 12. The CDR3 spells CAISITAGTSGGPSYEQYF. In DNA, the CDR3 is TGTGCCATCAGTATTACAGCCGGGACTAGCGGGGGACCCTCCTACGAGCAGTACTTC.

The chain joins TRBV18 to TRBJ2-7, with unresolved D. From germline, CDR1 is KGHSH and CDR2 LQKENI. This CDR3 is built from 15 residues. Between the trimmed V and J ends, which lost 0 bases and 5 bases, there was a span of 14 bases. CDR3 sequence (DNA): TGTGCCAGCTCACCACCGGCCCGCGGAAAGGACGAGCAGTACTTC. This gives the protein CASSPPARGKDEQYF.